The subject of this entry is one T cell receptor (beta chain). Its specificity is unknown. This sample is part of a study of lymphopenia after photon versus proton radiotherapy. Study conclusions and caveats: Oligoclonal CD8+ Temra expansion after nadir drove photon patients' diversity drop.

Germline V CDR1 and CDR2: SNHLY, FYNNEI. The CDR3 covers 16 residues. The V end was cut by 7 bases, the J end by 6 bases, with 21 bases between. Sequencing was performed with immunoSEQ multiplex PCR; in TCRdb, only in-frame clones are kept and a portion is missing. The sample records under 70,000 clones, 92% being singletons. V is TRBV2 and J is TRBJ2-2, with D unclear. This specimen consisted of peripheral blood, obtained from a patient treated with photon-based radiotherapy. This receptor was taken from a woman in her thirties or forties with cholangiocarcinoma. The CDR3 nucleotides are TGTGCCAGCATCGAATGGGCAGGCAGTCAGCCCGGGGAGCTGTTTTTT. This translates into CASIEWAGSQPGELFF.